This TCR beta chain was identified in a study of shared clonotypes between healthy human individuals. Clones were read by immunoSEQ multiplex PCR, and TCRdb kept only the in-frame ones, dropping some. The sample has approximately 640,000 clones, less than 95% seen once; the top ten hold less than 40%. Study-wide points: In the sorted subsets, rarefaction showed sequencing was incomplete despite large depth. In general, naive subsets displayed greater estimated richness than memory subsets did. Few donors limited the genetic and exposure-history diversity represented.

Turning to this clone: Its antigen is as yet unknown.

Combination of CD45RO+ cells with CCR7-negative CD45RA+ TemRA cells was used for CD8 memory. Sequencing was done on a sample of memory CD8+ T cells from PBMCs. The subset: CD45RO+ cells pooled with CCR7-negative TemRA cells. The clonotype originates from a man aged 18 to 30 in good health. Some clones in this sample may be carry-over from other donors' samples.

The DNA of the CDR3 is TGTGCCAGCAGTTTATCGCCACCTCTGGGTGAGCAGTTCTTC. It is translated as CASSLSPPLGEQFF. The rearrangement uses TRBV27 and TRBJ2-1; D uncertain. Germline V gives CDR1 MNHEY, CDR2 SMNVEV (reference sequence). Trimming pared 0 bases from V and 9 bases from J, leaving 12 bases between. This CDR3 has 14 amino acids.